This T cell receptor (beta chain) derives from a study of beta chain features in type 1 diabetes. Study summary: Patients shared similar age, gender and cell yields with healthy donors.

The germline gives CDR1 MDHEN, CDR2 SYDVKM. The CDR3 totals 15 residues. Trimming at V came to 4 bases and at J to 3 bases, leaving 7 bases not matched to a gene. This clone was counted a few times. What it binds is not known. Whole-study results and caveats: All four CD4+ subsets from Type 1 diabetes patients carried moderately but significantly shorter TCRB CDR3s.

Of the isolated RNA, all was reverse transcribed, and so the sequenced material was expressed TCRB transcripts. Clones were read by immunoSEQ multiplex PCR, and TCRdb kept only the in-frame ones, dropping some. Among about 330,000 clones listed, approximately 11% were seen once. The sample taken for sequencing was naive CD4+ T cells from blood. The genes are TRBV28 and TRBJ1-1; 8 nucleotides agree with TRBD1. This sequence originates from a woman in her twenties or thirties in good health. The CDR3 coding sequence is TGTGCCAGCAGTTCCCAGGGGGCGGTGGACACTGAAGCTTTCTTT. Protein: CASSSQGAVDTEAFF.